The sequence of this T cell receptor beta chain was determined in a study of blood T cell repertoires in COVID-19. Study information: Samples taken during acute and convalescent COVID-19 were collected in the United States, Italy and Spain. PBMCs, B-cell-depleted T cells, or T cells provided the cDNA or gDNA that made up the material.

This CDR3 contains 15 residues. Germline V CDR1 and CDR2: SGHAT, FQNNGV. Germline trimming cut 3 bases from V and 0 bases from J; bases unmatched to any gene: 3. As processed by the authors: How many nucleated cells were present was estimated from reference gene primer amplification. Generated by immunoSEQ multiplex PCR, the TCRdb table keeps only in-frame clones and is missing some. That table supplies the V and J calls and clone size; D and trimming were determined from the DNA. The sample carries roughly 150,000 clones, 78% recorded once. The receptor comes from a woman of 80 years or more with acute or convalescent COVID-19. The source material was peripheral blood. The rearrangement links TRBV11-2 to TRBJ2-7; 9 nucleotides align to TRBD2. In nucleotides, the CDR3 is TGTGCCAGCAGCTTCCTAGCGGGGAGCTCCTACGAGCAGTACTTC. It encodes CASSFLAGSSYEQYF.